A single sample is the source of the 24 T cell receptor beta chains below, sequenced in a study of T-cell reconstitution after alpha-beta-depleted transplantation in children. Preparing the TCRbeta library involved the use of unique molecular identifiers. Each CDR3 protein gets one entry after TCRdb re-called the PCR reads with MiXCR. The top ten clones hold around 0.8% of a sample with under 850,000 distinct CDR3 sequences, around 13% of them seen once. Specimen: PBMCs, collected before TCRalphabeta/CD19-depleted stem cell transplant. The receptor set was obtained from a girl aged 2-9 years with congenital amegakaryocytic thrombocytopenia, due to receive a stem cell transplant.

This clonotype was observed many times. This chain joins TRBV2 and TRBJ2-1; 9 bases line up with TRBD2. The CDR3 sequence is 17 residues long. The germline V gene encodes CDR1 SNHLY and CDR2 FYNNEI. J gave up 6 bases and V 3 bases, and 12 bases lay outside the gene matches. CDR3: CASSDPFLGTSSNEQFF. The DNA of the CDR3 is TGTGCCAGCAGTGACCCTTTTTTGGGGACTAGCTCCAATGAGCAGTTCTTC.

This clonotype was observed many times. The chain joins TRBV12-3 or TRBV12-4 to TRBJ2-2; unclear D gene. This CDR3 region has 16 residues. V was clipped by 0 bases and J by 2 bases, with 10 bases between them. The CDR3 DNA is TGTGCCAGCAGTTTAGCGCGCAAGGAAAACACCGGGGAGCTGTTTTTT. It encodes CASSLARKENTGELFF.

This clonotype was seen only a few times. The chain joins TRBV6-5 to TRBJ1-6, with 7 positions matching TRBD1. CDR1 is MNHEY and CDR2 is SVGAGI in the germline V gene. This CDR3 is built from 15 residues. Losses at the gene ends were 3 bases for V and 7 bases for J; bases not matched to a gene: 6. The CDR3 bases are TGTGCCAGCAGTTATCGGGGACAGCTCAATTCACCCCTCCACTTT. Encoded protein: CASSYRGQLNSPLHF.

The rearrangement links TRBV5-1 to TRBJ2-3; 8 nucleotides align to TRBD1. There are 14 residues in the CDR3. Looked up from germline, CDR1 is SGHRS and CDR2 is YFSETQ. V gave up 0 bases and J gave up 6 bases; unmatched junction bases: 3. CDR3 DNA: TGCGCCAGCAGCTTGGCAGGGGGCCATGATACGCAGTATTTT. Translation gives CASSLAGGHDTQYF.

This clonotype was picked up many times. The CDR3 region has the DNA TGCAGCGTTGTGGGACAGGGGGCAGGGCCCCAGCATTTT. This codes for CSVVGQGAGPQHF. The chain employs TRBV29-1 and TRBJ1-5; 12 bases map to TRBD1. The CDR3 is made up of 13 amino acids. J gave up 9 bases and V 4 bases, and 4 bases lay outside the gene matches. The germline gives CDR1 SQVTM, CDR2 ANQGSEA. Complete variable domain (other parts from reference TRBV29-1 and TRBJ1-5): SAVISQKPSRDICQRGTSLTIQCQVDSQVTMMFWYRQQPGQSLTLIATANQGSEATYESGFVIDKFPISRPNLTFSTLTVSNMSPEDSSIYLCSVVGQGAGPQHFGDGTRLSIL.

This clonotype was seen many times. The rearrangement uses TRBV20-1 and TRBJ1-3; D remains ambiguous. The V gene lost 0 bases and the J gene lost 4 bases, with 16 bases spanning the gap. The CDR3 sequence is 16 residues long. CDR1 is DFQATT, CDR2 SNEGSKA, per germline (reference sequence). CDR3 loop: CSARDAGEGTGNTIYF. The CDR3 nucleotides are TGCAGTGCTAGAGATGCCGGAGAGGGTACCGGAAACACCATATATTTT.

This rearrangement joins TRBV15 to TRBJ2-2; D might be TRBD2 (5 bases). The ends were cut back, 1 base at V and 3 bases at J, with 12 bases in the middle. Germline loops: CDR1 LNHNV, CDR2 YYDKDF (reference sequence). The CDR3 spans 16 residues. Here the CDR3 reads CATSRGSGIHTGELFF. In DNA form, the CDR3 reads TGTGCCACCAGCAGAGGGTCCGGGATCCACACCGGGGAGCTGTTTTTT.

This clonotype appeared many times. The chain employs TRBV5-1 and TRBJ2-1, with D uncertain. Per germline, CDR1 SGHRS and CDR2 YFSETQ. This CDR3 is built from 14 residues. V was shortened by 1 base and J by 0 bases, with 5 bases between the two germline ends. This CDR3 is CASSLSFSYNEQFF. As DNA, the CDR3 is TGCGCCAGCAGCTTGTCCTTCTCCTACAATGAGCAGTTCTTC.

This chain connects TRBV29-1 to TRBJ1-1; 8 nucleotides agree with TRBD1. V lost 6 bases and J lost 0; bases outside the gene matches: 12. The CDR3 totals 16 residues. Germline V lookup: CDR1 SQVTM, CDR2 ANQGSEA. The CDR3 is CSVSTPGQAMNTEAFF. The DNA of the CDR3 is TGCAGCGTGAGTACCCCGGGACAGGCTATGAACACTGAAGCTTTCTTT.

This clonotype was detected ten times or more. V usage is TRBV29-1 and J usage is TRBJ2-1; 9 positions match TRBD2. The CDR3 sequence is 15 residues long. Trimming cost V 5 bases and J 7 bases; bases outside gene matches: 12. CDR1 and CDR2 from the germline V gene are SQVTM and ANQGSEA. The CDR3 here is CSVLISGREGNEQFF. In DNA, the CDR3 is TGCAGCGTTTTGATTAGCGGGAGAGAGGGGAATGAGCAGTTCTTC.

The rearrangement joins TRBV7-2 to TRBJ1-1, with unresolved D. CDR1 and CDR2 from the germline V gene are SGHTA and FQGNSA. The CDR3 covers 16 residues. V dropped 1 base and J dropped 0 bases, with 12 bases sitting between them. This CDR3 is CASSLEGSRMNTEAFF. In DNA form, the CDR3 reads TGTGCCAGCAGCTTAGAAGGAAGCAGGATGAACACTGAAGCTTTCTTT.

The chain carries TRBV11-1 and TRBJ1-1; 7 bases line up with TRBD1. Losses at the gene ends were 5 bases for V and 0 bases for J; bases not matched to a gene: 15. The CDR3 consists of 18 residues. CDR1 is SGHAT and CDR2 is FQDESV in the germline V gene (reference sequence). The DNA of the CDR3 is TGTGCCAGCAGCCCGTCTTTCAGGGGGATTCTGATGAACACTGAAGCTTTCTTT. Translation gives CASSPSFRGILMNTEAFF.

This clonotype was counted many times. The V call is TRBV20-1, the J call TRBJ2-4; the D is unclear. Looked up from germline, CDR1 is DFQATT and CDR2 is SNEGSKA (reference sequence). The CDR3 totals 14 residues. The V and J ends lost 3 bases and 0 bases respectively, with 9 bases between them. DNA of the CDR3: TGCAGTGCTAGCAGGACGCTAGCCAAAAACATTCAGTACTTC. Protein: CSASRTLAKNIQYF.

The V gene is TRBV20-1, the J gene TRBJ2-1; no firm D call. V lost 3 bases to trimming and J lost 2 bases, with 8 bases between them. This CDR3 spans 13 amino acids. CDR1 DFQATT and CDR2 SNEGSKA come from the germline V gene (reference sequence). The CDR3 spells CSARTPTYNEQFF. In DNA form, the CDR3 reads TGCAGTGCTAGGACTCCCACCTACAATGAGCAGTTCTTC.

This chain joins TRBV20-1 and TRBJ2-1; 15 bases are a match to TRBD2. The CDR3 contains 16 residues. Germline V gives CDR1 DFQATT, CDR2 SNEGSKA (reference sequence). J lost 8 bases, V lost 5 bases, and 10 bases had no gene match. Written as DNA, the CDR3 is TGCAGTGCTCCGGGGACTAGCGGGAGGACAATTGATGAGCAGTTCTTC. It translates to CSAPGTSGRTIDEQFF.

This clonotype was counted between two and nine times. J is TRBJ1-1 and V is TRBV12-3 or TRBV12-4, with D maybe TRBD1 (5 bases). V gave up 5 bases and J gave up 0 bases, with 16 bases separating them. The CDR3 totals 16 residues. The CDR3 DNA follows: TGTGCCAGCAGTGGGGGGAGGACCGAAATGAACACTGAAGCTTTCTTT. Its protein is CASSGGRTEMNTEAFF.

This clonotype has just a few counts. This chain links TRBV5-1 with TRBJ2-7; D unclear. Germline assignment: CDR1 SGHRS and CDR2 YFSETQ. The length of the CDR3 is 15 residues. V lost 2 bases and J lost 5, with 17 bases in between. For the CDR3, the DNA is TGCGCCAGCAGCTTACTCTCGTTGCGCGTCCACGAGCAGTACTTC. Its translation is CASSLLSLRVHEQYF.

Many counts were recorded for this clonotype. This rearrangement joins TRBV20-1 to TRBJ2-7, with 7 bases lining up with TRBD1. The length of the CDR3 is 13 residues. Germline values: CDR1 DFQATT, CDR2 SNEGSKA (reference sequence). Losses at the gene ends were 3 bases for V and 6 bases for J; bases not matched to a gene: 8. The CDR3 protein is CSASAKTGSEQYF. CDR3 in DNA: TGCAGTGCTAGCGCTAAGACAGGGAGCGAGCAGTACTTC.

This clonotype was recorded at least ten times. This sequence joins TRBV6-2 or TRBV6-3 and TRBJ2-7; no reliable D call. The CDR3 spans 14 residues. The germline CDR1 and CDR2 sequences are MNHEY and SVGEGT. Between the trimmed V and J ends, which lost 2 bases and 5 bases, there was a span of 13 bases. The CDR3 protein is CASSYMVLVHEQYF. The DNA of the CDR3 is TGTGCCAGCAGTTACATGGTTCTAGTCCACGAGCAGTACTTC.

This clonotype has ten or more counts. This sequence joins TRBV5-6 and TRBJ2-1; D perhaps matches TRBD2 (5 bases). This CDR3 is 15 amino acids long. Germline CDR1 SGHDT, CDR2 YYEEEE. V lost 5 bases to trimming and J lost 5 bases, with 17 bases between them. The chain's CDR3 is CASSSSQRINNEQFF. For the CDR3, the DNA is TGTGCCAGCAGTAGTTCCCAGCGGATTAACAATGAGCAGTTCTTC.

This clonotype was observed many times. The chain uses TRBV11-2 and TRBJ2-1; a possible D gene is TRBD2 (5 bases). V was trimmed by 1 base and J by 7 bases, leaving 11 bases between them. From germline, CDR1 is SGHAT and CDR2 FQNNGV. The CDR3 extends over 14 amino acids. CDR3 nucleotides: TGTGCCAGCAGCTTAGGTGCGGGCGGGAATGAGCAGTTCTTC. It encodes CASSLGAGGNEQFF. Full variable domain (rest looked up from reference TRBV11-2 and TRBJ2-1): EAGVAQSPRYKIIEKRQSVAFWCNPISGHATLYWYQQILGQGPKLLIQFQNNGVVDDSQLPKDRFSAERLKGVDSTLKIQPAKLEDSAVYLCASSLGAGGNEQFFGPGTRLTVL.

This clonotype was observed at least ten times. The chain employs TRBV20-1 and TRBJ2-1; 8 nucleotides match TRBD2. The V gene's germline CDR1 is DFQATT and CDR2 SNEGSKA (reference sequence). The V segment lost 7 bases and the J segment 8 bases; nucleotides outside the gene matches: 19. There are 16 residues in the CDR3. The CDR3: CSVQTLREGGGDEQFF. The CDR3 region has the DNA TGCAGTGTCCAGACGCTACGGGAGGGTGGGGGTGATGAGCAGTTCTTC.

The table lists this clonotype with many counts. The rearrangement links TRBV29-1 to TRBJ2-3; 8 nucleotides match TRBD2. Germline V gene data show CDR1 as SQVTM and CDR2 as ANQGSEA. CDR3 size: 15 residues. Trimming cost V 4 bases and J 4 bases; bases outside gene matches: 10. The CDR3 loop is CSVGSGGRNPDTQYF. The CDR3 nucleotides are TGCAGCGTTGGCTCGGGAGGGCGGAATCCAGATACGCAGTATTTT.

This clonotype occurred many times. The rearrangement links TRBV20-1 to TRBJ2-1, with 11 nucleotides matching TRBD2. The CDR3 is made up of 14 amino acids. Germline CDR1 reads DFQATT; CDR2 reads SNEGSKA (reference sequence). The V and J ends lost 6 bases and 2 bases, in that order; junction bases with no gene match: 3. This CDR3 reads CSANSGRAYNEQFF. CDR3 DNA sequence: TGCAGTGCGAATAGCGGGAGGGCCTACAATGAGCAGTTCTTC.